The T cell receptor (beta chain) under discussion was sequenced for a study of T cells in Graves' hyperthyroidism and ophthalmopathy. The overall study: Peripheral blood was taken when the disease was first diagnosed, before any treatment began. Whole-study findings and limits: Within blood appeared most thyroid clonotypes that had expanded above 0.001.

The V gene lost 6 bases and the J gene lost 2 bases, with 13 bases spanning the gap. Germline V lookup: CDR1 SGHAT, CDR2 FQDESV (reference sequence). This CDR3 comprises 14 residues. This clonotype has ten or more counts. Its antigen is not known. TCR beta CDR3 regions were amplified from RNA transcripts. In the first-round RT-PCR of the TCR CDR3, the HTBI primer set was used. In TCRdb, the multiplex PCR reads were re-called with MiXCR into one record per CDR3 protein. The table lists about 420,000 distinct CDR3 sequences, about 13% of them singletons. The rearrangement joins TRBV11-1 to TRBJ2-5; D might be TRBD2 (6 bases). This clonotype was sampled from a young woman with Graves' hyperthyroidism. Sequenced input: blood. CDR3 in DNA: TGTGCCAGCAGAGGGGAGGCGGAACAAGAGACCCAGTACTTC. This sequence encodes CASRGEAEQETQYF.